This T cell receptor beta chain was sequenced during a study of cytomegalovirus exposure and HLA in healthy donors. Study observations and caveats: When analyzed later, the rates of TCR association showed variation by HLA locus, with DRB1 the most and HLA-C the fewest.

Trimming removed 4 bases from V and 3 bases from J, with 14 bases in between. The CDR3 is made up of 14 amino acids. Germline V CDR1 and CDR2: SGDLS, YYNGEE. This PCR relied on a set of 60 Vbeta primers and 13 Jbeta primers. Method: immunoSEQ multiplex PCR; TCRdb's copy keeps in-frame clones and lacks some. The repertoire holds roughly 140,000 clones, with over 60% as singletons. Notes on this clone: Antigen specificity is unknown.

The sequenced material came from PBMCs. The chain is built from TRBV9 and TRBJ2-7, with D perhaps TRBD1 (6 bases). The clonotype was recovered from a man aged 35-49 years in good health and CMV-seropositive. In DNA, the CDR3 is TGTGCCAGCAGCAGAGGGGACATAGGCTACGAGCAGTACTTC. Translating gives CASSRGDIGYEQYF.